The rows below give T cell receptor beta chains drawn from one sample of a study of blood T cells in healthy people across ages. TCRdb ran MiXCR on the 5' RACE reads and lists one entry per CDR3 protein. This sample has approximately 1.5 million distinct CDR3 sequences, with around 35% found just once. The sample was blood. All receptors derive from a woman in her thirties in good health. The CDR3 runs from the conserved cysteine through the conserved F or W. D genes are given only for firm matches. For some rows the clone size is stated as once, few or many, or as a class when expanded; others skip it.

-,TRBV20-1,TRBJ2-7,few,TGCAGTGCCCCCCGGGACGGTGCTTTCGAGCAGTACTTC,CSAPRDGAFEQYF
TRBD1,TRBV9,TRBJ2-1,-,TGTGCCAGCAGGGGGACAGGGTTTTCCTACAATGAGCAGTTCTTC,CASRGTGFSYNEQFF
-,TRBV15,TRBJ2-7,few,TGTGCCACCAGCAGAGGGGGGGCGGGTCCCCTCTCCTACGAGCAGTACTTC,CATSRGGAGPLSYEQYF
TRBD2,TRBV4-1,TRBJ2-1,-,TGCGCCAGCAGCCAACAACTAGCGGGAGGGCGCAATGAGCAGTTCTTC,CASSQQLAGGRNEQFF
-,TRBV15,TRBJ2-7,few,TGTGCCACCGGACGGGACCGATCCTACGAGCAGTACTTC,CATGRDRSYEQYF
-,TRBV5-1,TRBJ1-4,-,TGCGCCAGCAGCTTGCTGGGGATCAATGAAAAACTGTTTTTT,CASSLLGINEKLFF
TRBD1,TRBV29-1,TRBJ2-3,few,TGCAGCGTTCGGACAGGTAGCACAGATACGCAGTATTTT,CSVRTGSTDTQYF
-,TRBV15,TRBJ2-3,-,TGTGCCACCAGCAGAGATTCTGCGATTACCTCCGGGGCAGATACGCAGTATTTT,CATSRDSAITSGADTQYF
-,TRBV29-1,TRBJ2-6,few,TGCAGCGTTGAAGATCTTTACGGGGGCTCTGGGGCCAACGTCCTGACTTTC,CSVEDLYGGSGANVLTF
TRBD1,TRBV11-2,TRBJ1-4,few,TGTGCCAGCAGCCCGAGGACAGGGATTGAAAAACTGTTTTTT,CASSPRTGIEKLFF
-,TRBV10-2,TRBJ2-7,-,TGCGCCAGCAGTGAAACGGGGGCGGGGAGCGGCGAGCAGTACTTC,CASSETGAGSGEQYF
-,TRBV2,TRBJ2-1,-,TGTGCCAGCAGTGACCGCACGGGACCTGATGGTAATGAGCAGTTCTTC,CASSDRTGPDGNEQFF
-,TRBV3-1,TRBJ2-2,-,TGTGCCAGCAGCCAAATCGGGACGGCGAACACCGGGGAGCTGTTTTTT,CASSQIGTANTGELFF
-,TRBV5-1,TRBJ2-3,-,TGCGCCAGCAGCTCCACAGGGATACTTGGCATAGATACGCAGTATTTT,CASSSTGILGIDTQYF
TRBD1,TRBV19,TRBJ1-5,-,TGTGCCAGTAGACTCCGGGACAGAAGCAATCAGCCCCAGCATTTT,CASRLRDRSNQPQHF
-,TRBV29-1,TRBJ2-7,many,TGCAGCGCCGAAGGGGGGCCGCTCGGCGAGCAGTACTTC,CSAEGGPLGEQYF
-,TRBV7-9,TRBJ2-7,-,TGTGCCAGCAGCTCAGCTAGATTGGGAGCCTCCTACGAGCAGTACTTC,CASSSARLGASYEQYF
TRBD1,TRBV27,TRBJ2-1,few,TGTGCCAGCAGTTCTCAAGGACAGGGGGACCCTAAGATCATACCCTACAATGAGCAGTTCTTC,CASSSQGQGDPKIIPYNEQFF
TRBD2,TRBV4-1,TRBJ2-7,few,TGCGCCAGCAGCCAGCGGCCGGGACTAGCGGGAGACTACGAGCAGTACTTC,CASSQRPGLAGDYEQYF
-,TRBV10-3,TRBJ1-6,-,TGTGCCATCAGTGATATGGTCTCCTATAATTCACCCCTCCACTTT,CAISDMVSYNSPLHF